The source of this T cell receptor (beta chain) is a study of cytotoxic CD8 clonotypes in ibrutinib-treated CLL. Study summary: In all, about a dozen patients were relapsed/refractory, some 15 were treatment-naive and roughly 18 were IGHV unmutated. After a median roughly a year on treatment (6 to 36), response samples were drawn.

The CDR3 has 17 residues. Trimming stripped 4 bases from V and 0 bases from J, with 17 bases between. Germline loops: CDR1 SGHTS, CDR2 YDEGEE. Sequencing used immunoSEQ multiplex PCR; TCRdb keeps in-frame clones, though not all of them. The sample yields about 28,000 clones, approximately 57% seen once. Sequencing used PBMCs, obtained before ibrutinib treatment. This clonotype originated in a human donor with chronic lymphocytic leukemia. The V and J genes are TRBV5-8 and TRBJ1-3, with D tentatively TRBD1 (5 bases). The CDR3 DNA sequence: TGTGCCAGCAGCCCCCGGACACCTCACCTCTCTGGAAACACCATATATTTT. Translation: CASSPRTPHLSGNTIYF.